This T cell receptor (beta chain) was obtained from a study of technical replicates of blood from a handful of donors. Trimming cost V 3 bases and J 4 bases; bases outside gene matches: 2. The CDR3 contains 14 residues. Germline lookup yields CDR1 SGHRS and CDR2 YFSETQ. TCRdb's table, derived via immunoSEQ multiplex PCR, lists solely in-frame clones and lacks some. The data show roughly 80,000 clones, roughly 94% seen once. The chain recombines TRBV5-1 with TRBJ1-1, with TRBD1 identical over 11 bases. This clonotype was sampled from a human donor in good health. The sample consisted of T cells isolated from PBMCs. CDR3 sequence (DNA): TGCGCCAGCAGCTCGGGACAGGGGGGCACTGAAGCTTTCTTT. It translates to CASSSGQGGTEAFF. The variable domain in full, with the rest retrieved from reference TRBV5-1 and TRBJ1-1, is KAGVTQTPRYLIKTRGQQVTLSCSPISGHRSVSWYQQTPGQGLQFLFEYFSETQRNKGNFPGRFSGRQFSNSRSEMNVSTLELGDSALYLCASSSGQGGTEAFFGQGTRLTVV.